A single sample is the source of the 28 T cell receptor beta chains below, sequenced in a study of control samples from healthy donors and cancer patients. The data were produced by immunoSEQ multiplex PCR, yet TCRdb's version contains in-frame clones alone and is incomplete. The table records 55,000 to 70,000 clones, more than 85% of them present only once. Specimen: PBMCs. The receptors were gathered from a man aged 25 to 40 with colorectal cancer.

Written as DNA, the CDR3 is TGTGCCAGCAGTCGGGCCTTCGGGCCTATGAACACTGAAGCTTTCTTT. As protein: CASSRAFGPMNTEAFF. The V gene is TRBV27, the J gene TRBJ1-1; D is unclear. V lost 5 bases and J 0 bases, leaving 16 bases between the germline ends. This CDR3 contains 16 residues. The V gene's germline CDR1 is MNHEY and CDR2 SMNVEV (reference sequence).

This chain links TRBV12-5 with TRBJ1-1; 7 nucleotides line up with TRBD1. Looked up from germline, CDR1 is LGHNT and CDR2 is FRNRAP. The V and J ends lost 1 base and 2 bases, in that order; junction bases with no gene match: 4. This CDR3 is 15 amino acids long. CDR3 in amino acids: CASGLAGQVNTEAFF. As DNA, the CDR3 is TGTGCTAGTGGTTTGGCCGGACAGGTTAACACTGAAGCTTTCTTT.

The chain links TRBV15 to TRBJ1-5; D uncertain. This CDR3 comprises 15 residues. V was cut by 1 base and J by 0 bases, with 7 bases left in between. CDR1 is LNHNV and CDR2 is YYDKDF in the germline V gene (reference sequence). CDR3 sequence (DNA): TGTGCCACCAGCAGAGCCGGGTATAGCAATCAGCCCCAGCATTTT. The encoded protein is CATSRAGYSNQPQHF.

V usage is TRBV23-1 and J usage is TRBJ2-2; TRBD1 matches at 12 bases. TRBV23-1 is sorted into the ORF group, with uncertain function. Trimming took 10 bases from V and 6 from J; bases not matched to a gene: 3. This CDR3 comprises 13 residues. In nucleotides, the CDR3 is TGCGCCACCCGGGACAGGGGGCCCGGGGAGCTGTTTTTT. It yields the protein CATRDRGPGELFF.

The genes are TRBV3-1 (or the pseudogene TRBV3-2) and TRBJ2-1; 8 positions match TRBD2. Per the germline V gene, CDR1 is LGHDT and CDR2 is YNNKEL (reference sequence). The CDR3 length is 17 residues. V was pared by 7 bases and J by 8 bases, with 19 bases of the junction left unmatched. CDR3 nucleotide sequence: TGTGCCAGCACCCCGGGAAGCGGGGGATCCTTGGGAGATGAGCAGTTCTTC. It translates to CASTPGSGGSLGDEQFF.

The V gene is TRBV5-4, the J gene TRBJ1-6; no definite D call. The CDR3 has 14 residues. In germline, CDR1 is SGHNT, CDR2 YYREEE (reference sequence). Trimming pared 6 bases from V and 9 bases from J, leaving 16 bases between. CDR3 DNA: TGTGCCAGCACTTATCCTGGAGTGAGTTCACCCCTCCACTTT. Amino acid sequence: CASTYPGVSSPLHF.

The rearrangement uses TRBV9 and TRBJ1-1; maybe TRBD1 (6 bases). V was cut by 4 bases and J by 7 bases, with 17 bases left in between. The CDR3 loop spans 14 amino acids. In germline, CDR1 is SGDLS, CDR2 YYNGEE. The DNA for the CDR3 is TGTGCCAGCAGCCCAGCGGGGGCACGGGGTGAAGCTTTCTTT. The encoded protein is CASSPAGARGEAFF.

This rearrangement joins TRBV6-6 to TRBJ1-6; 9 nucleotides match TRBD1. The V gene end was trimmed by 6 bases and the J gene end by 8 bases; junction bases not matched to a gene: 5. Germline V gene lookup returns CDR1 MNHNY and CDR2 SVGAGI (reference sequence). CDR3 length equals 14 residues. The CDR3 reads CASSRTGEDSPLHF. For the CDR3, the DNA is TGTGCCAGCAGCCGGACAGGGGAGGATTCACCCCTCCACTTT.

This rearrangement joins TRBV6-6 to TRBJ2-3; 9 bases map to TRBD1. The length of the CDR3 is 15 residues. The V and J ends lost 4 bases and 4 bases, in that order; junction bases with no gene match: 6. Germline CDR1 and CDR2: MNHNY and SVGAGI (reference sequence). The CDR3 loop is CASSSPGQGSDTQYF. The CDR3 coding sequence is TGTGCCAGCAGTTCACCGGGACAGGGATCAGATACGCAGTATTTT.

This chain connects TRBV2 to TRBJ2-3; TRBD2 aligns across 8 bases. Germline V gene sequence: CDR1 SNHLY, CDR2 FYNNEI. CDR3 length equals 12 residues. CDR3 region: CAWRGDSDTQYF. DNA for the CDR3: TGTGCATGGCGGGGGGACTCAGATACGCAGTATTTT.

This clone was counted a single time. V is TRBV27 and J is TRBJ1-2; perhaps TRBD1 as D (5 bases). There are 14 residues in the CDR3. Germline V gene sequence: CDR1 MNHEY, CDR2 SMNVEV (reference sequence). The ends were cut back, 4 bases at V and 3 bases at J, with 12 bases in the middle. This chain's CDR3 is CASSSGEAYYGYTF. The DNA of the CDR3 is TGTGCCAGCAGTTCGGGGGAGGCCTACTATGGCTACACCTTC.

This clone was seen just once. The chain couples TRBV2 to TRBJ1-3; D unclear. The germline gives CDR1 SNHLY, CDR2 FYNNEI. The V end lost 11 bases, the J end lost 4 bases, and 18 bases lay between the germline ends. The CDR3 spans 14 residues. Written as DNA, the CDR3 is TGTGCCTTCGAAGCACCCCCGGGCGGAAACACCATATATTTT. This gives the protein CAFEAPPGGNTIYF.

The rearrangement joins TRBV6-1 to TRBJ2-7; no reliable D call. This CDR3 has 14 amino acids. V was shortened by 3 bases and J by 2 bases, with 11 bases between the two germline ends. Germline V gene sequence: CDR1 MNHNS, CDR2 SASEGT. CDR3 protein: CASSEEGPTYEQYF. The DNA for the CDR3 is TGTGCCAGCAGTGAGGAAGGCCCGACCTACGAGCAGTACTTC.

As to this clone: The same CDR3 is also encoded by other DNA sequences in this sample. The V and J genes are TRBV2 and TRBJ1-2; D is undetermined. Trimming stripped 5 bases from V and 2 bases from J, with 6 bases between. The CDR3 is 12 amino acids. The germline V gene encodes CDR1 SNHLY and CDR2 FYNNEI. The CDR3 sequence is CASSPENYGYTF. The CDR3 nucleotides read TGTGCCAGCAGTCCAGAGAACTATGGCTACACCTTC. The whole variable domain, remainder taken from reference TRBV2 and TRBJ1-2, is EPEVTQTPSHQVTQMGQEVILRCVPISNHLYFYWYRQILGQKVEFLVSFYNNEISEKSEIFDDQFSVERPDGSNFTLKIRSTKLEDSAMYFCASSPENYGYTFGSGTRLTVV.

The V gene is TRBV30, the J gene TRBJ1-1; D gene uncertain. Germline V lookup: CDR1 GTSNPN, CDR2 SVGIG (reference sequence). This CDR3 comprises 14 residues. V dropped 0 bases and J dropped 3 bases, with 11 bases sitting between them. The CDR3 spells CAWSVLSGDTEAFF. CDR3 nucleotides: TGTGCCTGGAGTGTACTGTCGGGCGACACTGAAGCTTTCTTT.

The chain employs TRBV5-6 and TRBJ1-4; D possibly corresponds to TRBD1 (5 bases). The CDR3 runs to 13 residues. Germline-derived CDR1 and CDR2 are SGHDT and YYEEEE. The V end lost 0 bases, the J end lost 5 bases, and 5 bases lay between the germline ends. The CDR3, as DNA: TGTGCCAGCAGCTTGGGACAGAATGAAAAACTGTTTTTT. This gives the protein CASSLGQNEKLFF.

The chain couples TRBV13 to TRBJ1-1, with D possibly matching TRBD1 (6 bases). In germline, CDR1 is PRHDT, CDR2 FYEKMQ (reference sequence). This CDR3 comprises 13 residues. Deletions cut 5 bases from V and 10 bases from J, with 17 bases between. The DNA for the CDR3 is TGTGCCAGCAGCCCCCGGGACACCGTTAGAGCTTTCTTT. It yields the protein CASSPRDTVRAFF.

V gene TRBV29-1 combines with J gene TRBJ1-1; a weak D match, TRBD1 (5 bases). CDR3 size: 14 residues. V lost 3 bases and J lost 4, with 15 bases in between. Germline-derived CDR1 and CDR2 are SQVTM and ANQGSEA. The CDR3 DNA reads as TGCAGCGTTGATCTAAGTGTGGGGGGCACTGAAGCTTTCTTT. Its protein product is CSVDLSVGGTEAFF.

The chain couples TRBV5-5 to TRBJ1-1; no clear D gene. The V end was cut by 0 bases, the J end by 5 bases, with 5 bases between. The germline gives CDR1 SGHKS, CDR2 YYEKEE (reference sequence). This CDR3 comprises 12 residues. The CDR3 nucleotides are TGTGCCAGCAGCTTGGAGAGAACTGAAGCTTTCTTT. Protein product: CASSLERTEAFF.

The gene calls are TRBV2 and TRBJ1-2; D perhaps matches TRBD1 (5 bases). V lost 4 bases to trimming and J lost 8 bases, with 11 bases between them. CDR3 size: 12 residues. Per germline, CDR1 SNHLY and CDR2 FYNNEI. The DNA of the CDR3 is TGTGCCAGCAGTGTTGAAGGGGACGGCTACACCTTC. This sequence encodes CASSVEGDGYTF.

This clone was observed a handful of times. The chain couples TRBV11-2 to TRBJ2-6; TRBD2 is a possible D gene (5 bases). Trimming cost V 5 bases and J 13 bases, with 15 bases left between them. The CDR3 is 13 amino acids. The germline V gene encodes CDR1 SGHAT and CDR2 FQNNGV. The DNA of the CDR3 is TGTGCCAGCAGCCAACTAGTCTCTGAAGTCCTGACTTTC. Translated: CASSQLVSEVLTF.

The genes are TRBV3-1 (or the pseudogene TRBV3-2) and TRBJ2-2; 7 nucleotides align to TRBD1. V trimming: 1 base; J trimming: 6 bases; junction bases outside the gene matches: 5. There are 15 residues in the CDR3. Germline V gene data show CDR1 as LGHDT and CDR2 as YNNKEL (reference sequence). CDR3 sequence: CASSQGTGPAGELFF. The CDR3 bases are TGTGCCAGCAGCCAAGGGACAGGACCCGCCGGGGAGCTGTTTTTT.

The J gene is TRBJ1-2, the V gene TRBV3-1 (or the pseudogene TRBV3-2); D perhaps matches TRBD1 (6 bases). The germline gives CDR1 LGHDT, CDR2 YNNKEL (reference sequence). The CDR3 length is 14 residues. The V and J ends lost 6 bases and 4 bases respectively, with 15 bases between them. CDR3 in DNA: TGTGCCAGCAGTCGAGGAGACAGGATCTATGGCTACACCTTC. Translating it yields CASSRGDRIYGYTF.

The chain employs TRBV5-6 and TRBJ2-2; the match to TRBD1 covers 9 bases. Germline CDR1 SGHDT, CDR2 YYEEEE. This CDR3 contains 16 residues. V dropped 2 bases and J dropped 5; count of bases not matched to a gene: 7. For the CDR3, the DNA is TGTGCCAGCAGCTTTCGACAGGGGGTACGGACCGGGGAGCTGTTTTTT. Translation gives CASSFRQGVRTGELFF.

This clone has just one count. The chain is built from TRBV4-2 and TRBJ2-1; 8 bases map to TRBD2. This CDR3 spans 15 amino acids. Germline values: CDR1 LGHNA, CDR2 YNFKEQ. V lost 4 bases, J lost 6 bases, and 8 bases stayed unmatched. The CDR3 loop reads CASSPTGGAPNEQFF. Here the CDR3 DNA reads TGTGCCAGCAGCCCCACGGGGGGGGCGCCCAATGAGCAGTTCTTC.

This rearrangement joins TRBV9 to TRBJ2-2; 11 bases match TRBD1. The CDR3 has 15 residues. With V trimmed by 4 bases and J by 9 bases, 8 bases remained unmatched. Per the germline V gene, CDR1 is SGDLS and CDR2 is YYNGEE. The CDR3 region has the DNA TGTGCCAGCAGCCCCGGGACAGGGGGTTTATGGGAGCTGTTTTTT. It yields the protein CASSPGTGGLWELFF.

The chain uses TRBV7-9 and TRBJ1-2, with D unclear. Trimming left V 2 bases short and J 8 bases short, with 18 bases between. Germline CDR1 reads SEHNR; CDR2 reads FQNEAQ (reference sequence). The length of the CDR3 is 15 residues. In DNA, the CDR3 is TGTGCCAGCAGCTTAATGGGGAAAGACTTGAGAGGCTACACCTTC. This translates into CASSLMGKDLRGYTF.

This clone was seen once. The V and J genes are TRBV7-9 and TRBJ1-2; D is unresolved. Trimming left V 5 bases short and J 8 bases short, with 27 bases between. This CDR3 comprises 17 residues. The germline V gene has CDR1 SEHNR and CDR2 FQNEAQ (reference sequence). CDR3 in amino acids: CASSPIEGILLMTGYTF. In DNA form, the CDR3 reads TGTGCCAGCAGCCCCATTGAAGGTATTTTATTGATGACGGGCTACACCTTC.